This T cell receptor beta chain was found in a study of blood T cell repertoires in COVID-19. Study overall: Researchers got acute and convalescent COVID-19 samples from the United States, Italy and Spain. The analysed material was cDNA or gDNA that came from T cells, B-cell-depleted T cells, or PBMCs.

Seattle patients were enrolled during active infection and followed longitudinally. Original processing methods: Estimated nucleated cell counts came from reference gene primer amplification. The data were produced by immunoSEQ multiplex PCR, yet TCRdb's version contains in-frame clones alone and is incomplete. V, J and clone size reflect that table, while D and trimming were determined from the DNA. The table records around 46,000 clones, approximately 85% of them present only once. The CDR3 extends over 14 amino acids. Germline V gene lookup returns CDR1 SGHTA and CDR2 FQGTGA. V lost 5 bases to trimming and J lost 8 bases; unmatched junction nucleotides: 8. The count of this clone is one.

Material: peripheral blood. This receptor was obtained from a woman at least 80 years old with COVID-19, enrolled during active disease. The chain links TRBV7-3 to TRBJ2-1, with 8 nucleotides matching TRBD1. CDR3: CASSATGVWDEQFF. The CDR3 region has the DNA TGTGCCAGCAGCGCGACAGGGGTCTGGGATGAGCAGTTCTTC.